Listed below are T cell receptor beta chains from one sample, sequenced in a study of blood T cell repertoires in COVID-19. Here immunoSEQ multiplex PCR was the method, and the copy in TCRdb shows in-frame clones only, minus some. The repertoire holds 80,000 or so clones, with 65% to 90% as singletons. Source material: peripheral blood. Receptor source: a human donor in a cohort sampled during active COVID-19. CDR3s include the opening cysteine and the closing phenylalanine or tryptophan. The listing skips clone size in some rows; elsewhere it reads once, few, many or a size class.

CDR3,J,size,V
CASSSTGGGNEKLFF,TRBJ1-4,few,TRBV7-9
CASSERTDYYGYTF,TRBJ1-2,NA,TRBV6-1
CASSLQGAEGYTF,TRBJ1-2,NA,TRBV5-1
CASSLGGVINEKLFF,TRBJ1-4,NA,TRBV7-9
CASSRTNYEQFF,TRBJ2-1,NA,TRBV5-1
CATSTPRGRAYEQYF,TRBJ2-7,NA,TRBV15
CASKAYLLGDEQFF,TRBJ2-1,NA,TRBV25-1
CASSQGDRVYEQYF,TRBJ2-7,NA,TRBV3-1/TRBV3-2
CASSQVLRGRLDGYTF,TRBJ1-2,NA,TRBV4-1
CASSLRGFSYEQYF,TRBJ2-7,NA,TRBV28
CASSSPHRGTGELFF,TRBJ2-2,NA,TRBV7-6
CASSPERISEGGKLFF,TRBJ1-4,NA,TRBV18
CASSLYVSNQGADTQYF,TRBJ2-3,NA,TRBV7-2
CATSDTMNTEAFF,TRBJ1-1,NA,TRBV24-1
CASSLVFAGSGNTIYF,TRBJ1-3,NA,TRBV5-6
CASRNSGASTDTQYF,TRBJ2-3,NA,TRBV6-5
CASSLAGRREETQYF,TRBJ2-5,NA,TRBV5-1
CASSYDRVTNEKLFF,TRBJ1-4,NA,TRBV6-5
CASSPTPTGAGELFF,TRBJ2-2,once,TRBV7-2
CASSSPGTETQYF,TRBJ2-5,NA,TRBV28
CASSSGTGTGGTDTQYF,TRBJ2-3,NA,TRBV7-9
CASSPRWGRERQETQYF,TRBJ2-5,NA,TRBV3-1/TRBV3-2